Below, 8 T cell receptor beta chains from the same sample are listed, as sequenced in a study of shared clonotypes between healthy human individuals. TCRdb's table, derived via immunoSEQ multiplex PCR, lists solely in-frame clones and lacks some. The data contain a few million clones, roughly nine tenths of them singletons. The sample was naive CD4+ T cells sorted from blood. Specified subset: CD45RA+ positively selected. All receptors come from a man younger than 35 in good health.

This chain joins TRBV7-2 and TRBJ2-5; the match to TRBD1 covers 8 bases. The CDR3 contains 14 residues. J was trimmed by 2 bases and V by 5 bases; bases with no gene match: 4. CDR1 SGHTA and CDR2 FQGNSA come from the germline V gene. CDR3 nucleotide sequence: TGTGCCAGCAGCGCAGGACAGGGACAAGAGACCCAGTACTTC. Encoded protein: CASSAGQGQETQYF. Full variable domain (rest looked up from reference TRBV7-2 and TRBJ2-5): GAGVSQSPSNKVTEKGKDVELRCDPISGHTALYWYRQSLGQGLEFLIYFQGNSAPDKSGLPSDRFSAERTGGSVSTLTIQRTQQEDSAVYLCASSAGQGQETQYFGPGTRLLVL.

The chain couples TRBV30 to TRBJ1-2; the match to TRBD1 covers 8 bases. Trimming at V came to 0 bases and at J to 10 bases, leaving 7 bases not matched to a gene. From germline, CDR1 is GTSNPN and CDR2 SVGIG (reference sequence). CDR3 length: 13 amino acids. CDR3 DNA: TGTGCCTGGAGTGTGAAGGACAGGGATCCCTACACCTTC. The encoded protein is CAWSVKDRDPYTF.

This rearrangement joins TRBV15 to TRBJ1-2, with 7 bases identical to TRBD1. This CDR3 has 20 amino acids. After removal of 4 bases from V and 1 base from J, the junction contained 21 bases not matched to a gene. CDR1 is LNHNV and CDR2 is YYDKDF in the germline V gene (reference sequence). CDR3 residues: CATSTVIPGQISTNNYGYTF. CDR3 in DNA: TGTGCCACCAGCACCGTTATCCCGGGACAGATCAGCACCAATAACTATGGCTACACCTTC.

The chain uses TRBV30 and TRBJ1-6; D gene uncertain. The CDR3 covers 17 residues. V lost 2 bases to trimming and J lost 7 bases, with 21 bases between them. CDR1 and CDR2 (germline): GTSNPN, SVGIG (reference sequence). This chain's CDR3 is CAWSTPRLTGGNSPLHF. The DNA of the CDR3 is TGTGCCTGGAGTACCCCTCGCCTTACGGGTGGGAATTCACCCCTCCACTTT.

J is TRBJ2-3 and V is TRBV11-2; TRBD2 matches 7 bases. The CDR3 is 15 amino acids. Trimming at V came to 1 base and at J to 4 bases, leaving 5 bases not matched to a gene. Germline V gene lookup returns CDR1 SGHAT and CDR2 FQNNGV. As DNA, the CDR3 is TGTGCCAGCAGCTTAGTGAGACTAGCTTCAGATACGCAGTATTTT. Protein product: CASSLVRLASDTQYF.

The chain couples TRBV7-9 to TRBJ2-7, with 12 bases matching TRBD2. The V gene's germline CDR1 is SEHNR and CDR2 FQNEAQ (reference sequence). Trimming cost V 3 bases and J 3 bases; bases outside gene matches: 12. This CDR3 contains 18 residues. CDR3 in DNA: TGTGCCAGCAGCTTTCAGCCTTTACTAGCGGGAGGATTCTACGAGCAGTACTTC. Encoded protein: CASSFQPLLAGGFYEQYF.

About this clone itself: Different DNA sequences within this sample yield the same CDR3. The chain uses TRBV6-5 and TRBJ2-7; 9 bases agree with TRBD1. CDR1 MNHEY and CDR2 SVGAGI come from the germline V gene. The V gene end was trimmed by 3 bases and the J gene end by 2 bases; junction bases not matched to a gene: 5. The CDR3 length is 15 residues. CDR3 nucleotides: TGTGCCAGCAGTTATTCCGGGACAGGGACCTACGAGCAGTACTTC. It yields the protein CASSYSGTGTYEQYF.

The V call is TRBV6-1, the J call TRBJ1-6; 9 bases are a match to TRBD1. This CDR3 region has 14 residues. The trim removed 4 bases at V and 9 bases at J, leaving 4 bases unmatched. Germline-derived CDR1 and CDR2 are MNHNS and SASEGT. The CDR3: CASSATGGGSPLHF. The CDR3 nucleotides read TGTGCCAGCAGTGCGACAGGGGGAGGTTCACCCCTCCACTTT.